This T cell receptor beta chain was recorded in a study of human T cells and chemical hapten exposure. TCRdb called the RACE reads again in MiXCR, with one record for every CDR3 protein. The sample carries about 77,000 distinct CDR3 sequences, 7% to 9.5% recorded once. Regarding time point: healthy volunteer bleed at 6 weeks. The total RNA was obtained from whole blood that was not fractionated. Unmatched junction bases numbered 8, after V lost 7 bases and J lost 2 bases. The germline CDR1 and CDR2 sequences are DFQATT and SNEGSKA (reference sequence). There are 13 residues in the CDR3. This clonotype was found a few times.

Sequencing was carried out using whole blood. The clonotype originates from a female donor in good health. Some clones in this sample may be carry-over from other donors' samples. The chain combines TRBV20-1 with TRBJ2-7; TRBD1 agrees at 7 bases. The CDR3 nucleotides read TGCAGTGTCATAACGGGACAGACCTACGAGCAGTACTTC. Translated, it gives CSVITGQTYEQYF.